The 5 T cell receptor beta chains reported below all come from one sample, sequenced in a study of blood T cell repertoires in COVID-19. The data were produced by immunoSEQ multiplex PCR, yet TCRdb's version contains in-frame clones alone and is incomplete. The data contain tens of thousands of clones, around 84% of them singletons. The sequencing sample was made of peripheral blood. These receptors were obtained from a human donor in a cohort sampled during active COVID-19.

This rearrangement joins TRBV27 to TRBJ2-3; 12 bases line up with TRBD2. From germline, CDR1 is MNHEY and CDR2 SMNVEV (reference sequence). The CDR3 loop spans 19 amino acids. J lost 2 bases, V lost 4 bases, and 13 bases had no gene match. The chain's CDR3 is CASSSKRRLAGVLTDTQYF. Here the CDR3 DNA reads TGTGCCAGCAGTTCCAAACGACGACTAGCGGGAGTCCTCACAGATACGCAGTATTTT.

The V call is TRBV28, the J call TRBJ1-4, with 8 bases that match TRBD1. The CDR3 extends over 16 amino acids. CDR1 is MDHEN and CDR2 is SYDVKM in the germline V gene. With V trimmed by 3 bases and J by 6 bases, 9 bases remained unmatched. CDR3 residues: CASSFGTGGIDEKLFF. For the CDR3, the DNA is TGTGCCAGCAGTTTCGGAACAGGGGGGATAGATGAAAAACTGTTTTTT.

The rearrangement joins TRBV19 to TRBJ2-1; 8 nucleotides match TRBD1. Per germline, CDR1 LNHDA and CDR2 SQIVND (reference sequence). This CDR3 spans 14 amino acids. V dropped 8 bases and J dropped 8; count of bases not matched to a gene: 11. CDR3 nucleotide sequence: TGTGCCAGTTCCGGAGGACAGGGTATGGATGAGCAGTTCTTC. This gives the protein CASSGGQGMDEQFF.

The chain is built from TRBV4-2 and TRBJ2-7, with a tentative D call TRBD1 (6 bases). The V gene's germline CDR1 is LGHNA and CDR2 YNFKEQ. This CDR3 has 14 amino acids. V was trimmed by 4 bases and J by 0 bases, leaving 10 bases between them. The CDR3 loop reads CASSRTDSSYEQYF. The CDR3 DNA is TGTGCCAGCAGCCGGACGGACAGCTCCTACGAGCAGTACTTC.

The chain uses TRBV7-9 and TRBJ2-7, with 11 bases fitting TRBD2. There are 14 residues in the CDR3. With V trimmed by 5 bases and J by 5 bases, 5 bases remained unmatched. The germline V gene has CDR1 SEHNR and CDR2 FQNEAQ (reference sequence). In DNA, the CDR3 is TGTGCCAGCAGCGTTAGCGGGAGGGCCAACGAGCAGTACTTC. It specifies CASSVSGRANEQYF.